Listed below are T cell receptor beta chains from one sample, sequenced in a study of blood T cell repertoires in COVID-19. The protocol was immunoSEQ multiplex PCR, while the TCRdb copy is restricted to in-frame clones and leaves out a portion. The data hold 70,000 or so clones, with 60% to 75% observed a single time. The sequencing input was peripheral blood. The receptors here all came from a woman between 65 and 79 years old with acute or convalescent COVID-19. Each CDR3 is given with its conserved first and last residue. A D gene is named only where the DNA matches it firmly. The size of a clone is reported for some rows only, either as once, few or many, or as a class for expanded clones.

>TRBV7-8|NA|TRBD1|TRBJ2-7
CASRLSNRDSTYEQYF
TGTGCCAGCAGGTTATCGAACCGGGACAGTACCTACGAGCAGTACTTC
>TRBV4-2|once|NA|TRBJ1-2
CASSQDGGQTNYGYTF
TGTGCCAGCAGCCAAGATGGAGGACAGACTAACTATGGCTACACCTTC
>TRBV2|NA|TRBD2|TRBJ2-3
CASSATTSGTLTDTQYF
TGTGCCAGCAGCGCGACTACTAGCGGGACGCTCACAGATACGCAGTATTTT
>TRBV2|once|TRBD1|TRBJ2-1
CASSRSGGGSYNEQFF
TGTGCCAGCAGTCGTTCAGGGGGTGGGTCCTACAATGAGCAGTTCTTC
>TRBV6-4|NA|TRBD2|TRBJ2-7
CASSDSAGGLHEQYF
TGTGCCAGCAGTGACTCGGCGGGGGGGCTCCACGAGCAGTACTTC
>TRBV27|NA|TRBD1|TRBJ2-7
CASSPSGQGREF
TGTGCCAGCAGTCCCTCGGGACAGGGCAGGGAGTTC
>TRBV18|NA|NA|TRBJ1-6
CASRSIGDTLNSPLHF
TGTGCCAGCCGATCTATAGGGGACACCCTTAATTCACCCCTCCACTTT
>TRBV6-5|NA|NA|TRBJ2-3
CASTKRGDTQYF
TGTGCCAGCACCAAACGGGGGGATACGCAGTATTTT
>TRBV19|few|NA|TRBJ1-5
CASSIDRQLKQPQHF
TGTGCCAGTAGTATAGATCGACAGCTGAAACAGCCCCAGCATTTT
>TRBV6-1|NA|TRBD2|TRBJ2-7
CASSDPASGINEQYF
TGTGCCAGCAGTGACCCGGCTAGCGGGATTAACGAGCAGTACTTC
>TRBV19|NA|NA|TRBJ1-1
CASIMRQGSTEAFF
TGTGCCAGTATCATGCGGCAGGGCTCCACTGAAGCTTTCTTT
>TRBV11-2|NA|TRBD2|TRBJ2-7
CASSLALAGSSYEQYF
TGTGCCAGCAGCTTAGCTCTAGCGGGATCGTCCTACGAGCAGTACTTC
>TRBV12-3/TRBV12-4|NA|TRBD1|TRBJ1-2
CASSRTGTGAYTF
TGTGCCAGCAGTCGGACCGGGACAGGTGCCTACACCTTC
>TRBV6-4|NA|NA|TRBJ1-5
CASSVPWTVNQPQHF
TGTGCCAGCAGTGTCCCTTGGACAGTAAATCAGCCCCAGCATTTT
>TRBV27|NA|NA|TRBJ1-5
CASSPYQGNGNQPQHF
TGTGCCAGCAGCCCCTACCAGGGAAACGGCAATCAGCCCCAGCATTTT
>TRBV3-1/TRBV3-2|NA|TRBD2|TRBJ2-1
CASSLPGGQQFF
TGTGCCAGCAGCCTCCCGGGGGGGCAGCAGTTCTTC
>TRBV6-5|NA|NA|TRBJ1-1
CASRTKSGENTEAFF
TGTGCCAGCAGAACCAAATCAGGGGAGAACACTGAAGCTTTCTTT
>TRBV5-4|NA|NA|TRBJ1-2
CASSLDRAIYGYTF
TGTGCCAGCAGCTTGGACAGGGCTATCTATGGCTACACCTTC
>TRBV28|NA|NA|TRBJ2-1
CASQTGNKYNEQFF
TGTGCCAGCCAAACAGGGAATAAGTACAATGAGCAGTTCTTC
>TRBV28|NA|NA|TRBJ1-3
CASSPPWGESSGNTIYF
TGTGCCAGCAGTCCCCCCTGGGGCGAAAGCTCTGGAAACACCATATATTTT
>TRBV5-6|NA|NA|TRBJ1-5
CASSLRGGSQPQHF
TGTGCCAGCAGCTTGAGGGGAGGAAGTCAGCCCCAGCATTTT
>TRBV7-9|once|TRBD1|TRBJ1-6
CASSLGGSRGNSPLHF
TGTGCCAGCAGCTTAGGGGGTTCCAGGGGGAATTCACCCCTCCACTTT